This T cell receptor (beta chain) is from a study of cytotoxic CD8 clonotypes in ibrutinib-treated CLL. Broader study findings: Treatment left the uncommon public clonotypes either contracted or stable in frequency.

The CDR3 contains 14 residues. V lost 2 bases to trimming and J lost 5 bases, with 13 bases between them. Germline V gene lookup returns CDR1 MNHEY and CDR2 SMNVEV (reference sequence). Investigators sought sequencing depths of between 1 in 200,000 and 1 in 1 million T cells. Sequencing used immunoSEQ multiplex PCR; TCRdb keeps in-frame clones, though not all of them. Of about 200,000 clones in the sample, around three quarters are singletons; the top ten hold roughly 13%. Only a few counts were recorded for this clone. The antigen is unknown. The sequences come from PBMCs, collected after 24 months of ibrutinib treatment. This receptor was obtained from a human donor with chronic lymphocytic leukemia. This chain joins TRBV27 and TRBJ2-7; a weak D match, TRBD1 (6 bases). CDR3 sequence reads: CASSLADSFDEQYF. As DNA, the CDR3 is TGTGCCAGCAGTTTAGCGGACAGTTTCGACGAGCAGTACTTC.